A selection of T cell receptor beta chains follows, all from one sample in a study of metastatic and nonmetastatic thyroid tumors. TCRdb reprocessed the PCR reads via MiXCR. The sample gives 89,000 or so clones, around 9.1% of which show up once; 8.8% is in the top ten. Sample: blood. Every receptor here comes from a female donor with papillary thyroid cancer or a benign thyroid nodule (not recorded which). Some clones in this sample may be carry-over from other donors' samples. The CDR3 runs from the conserved cysteine through the conserved F or W. D genes are given only for firm matches. Some rows mark clone size as missing; the rest say once, few, many or name a class of expanded clone.

CDR3 protein: CASSLGLAASTDTQYF
CDR3 DNA: TGTGCCAGCAGCCTAGGACTAGCGGCTTCCACAGATACGCAGTATTTT
V gene: TRBV11-3
D gene: TRBD2
clone size: many
J gene: TRBJ2-3

CDR3 protein: CASSGDSGSSQPQHF
CDR3 DNA: TGTGCCAGCAGTGGAGACAGTGGAAGCAGTCAGCCCCAGCATTTT
V gene: TRBV2
D gene: .
clone size: few
J gene: TRBJ1-5

CDR3 protein: CSARDRPSGRSELQETQYF
CDR3 DNA: TGCAGTGCTAGAGATAGGCCTAGCGGGAGATCAGAACTCCAAGAGACCCAGTACTTC
V gene: TRBV20-1
D gene: TRBD2
clone size: .
J gene: TRBJ2-5

CDR3 protein: CASGGHFTAEQYF
CDR3 DNA: TGTGCCAGCGGAGGACATTTCACTGCCGAGCAGTACTTC
V gene: TRBV2
D gene: .
clone size: many
J gene: TRBJ2-7

CDR3 protein: CASSLPVSGNTIYF
CDR3 DNA: TGTGCCAGCAGCTTGCCCGTCTCTGGAAACACCATATATTTT
V gene: TRBV5-6
D gene: .
clone size: .
J gene: TRBJ1-3

CDR3 protein: CASSLRGSSTPDQETQYF
CDR3 DNA: TGTGCCAGCAGCTTACGCGGGTCCTCGACCCCGGACCAAGAGACCCAGTACTTC
V gene: TRBV7-3
D gene: .
clone size: many
J gene: TRBJ2-5

CDR3 protein: CSARDLTGEGEAFF
CDR3 DNA: TGCAGTGCTAGAGACCTCACAGGGGAAGGTGAAGCTTTCTTT
V gene: TRBV20-1
D gene: TRBD1
clone size: many
J gene: TRBJ1-1

CDR3 protein: CASSVGTYNEQFF
CDR3 DNA: TGTGCCAGCAGCGTAGGGACCTACAATGAGCAGTTCTTC
V gene: TRBV9
D gene: .
clone size: many
J gene: TRBJ2-1

CDR3 protein: CASSPQGRANYGYTF
CDR3 DNA: TGTGCCAGTAGTCCACAGGGGAGAGCTAACTATGGCTACACCTTC
V gene: TRBV19
D gene: TRBD1
clone size: many
J gene: TRBJ1-2

CDR3 protein: CASSLRAGGIYEQYF
CDR3 DNA: TGTGCCAGCAGTTTACGAGCGGGGGGGATTTACGAGCAGTACTTC
V gene: TRBV28
D gene: TRBD2
clone size: many
J gene: TRBJ2-7

CDR3 protein: CASSLAGPNEQFF
CDR3 DNA: TGTGCCAGCAGTTTAGCGGGGCCGAATGAGCAGTTCTTC
V gene: TRBV12-3/TRBV12-4
D gene: .
clone size: many
J gene: TRBJ2-1

CDR3 protein: CASSQEDRDTGELFF
CDR3 DNA: TGCGCCAGCAGCCAAGAGGACAGGGACACCGGGGAGCTGTTTTTT
V gene: TRBV4-1
D gene: TRBD1
clone size: many
J gene: TRBJ2-2

CDR3 protein: CATSRVQDRPNTEAFF
CDR3 DNA: TGTGCCACCAGCAGAGTTCAAGACAGGCCGAACACTGAAGCTTTCTTT
V gene: TRBV15
D gene: .
clone size: .
J gene: TRBJ1-1

CDR3 protein: CASSPLAGGSYGYTF
CDR3 DNA: TGTGCCAGCAGCCCTTTGGCAGGAGGTAGCTATGGCTACACCTTC
V gene: TRBV28
D gene: .
clone size: many
J gene: TRBJ1-2

CDR3 protein: CASSRRGQGLTDTQYF
CDR3 DNA: TGTGCCAGCAGCCGCCGAGGACAGGGTTTAACAGATACGCAGTATTTT
V gene: TRBV11-1
D gene: TRBD1
clone size: many
J gene: TRBJ2-3

CDR3 protein: CARGETQYF
CDR3 DNA: TGTGCCAGAGGTGAGACCCAGTACTTC
V gene: TRBV19
D gene: .
clone size: many
J gene: TRBJ2-5

CDR3 protein: CASSGGPGGETQYF
CDR3 DNA: TGTGCCAGCAGTGGTGGGCCAGGGGGAGAGACCCAGTACTTC
V gene: TRBV6-1
D gene: TRBD1
clone size: many
J gene: TRBJ2-5

CDR3 protein: CASSLGLTSGQNIQYF
CDR3 DNA: TGTGCCAGCAGCTTAGGACTGACTAGCGGCCAAAACATTCAGTACTTC
V gene: TRBV11-2
D gene: TRBD2
clone size: many
J gene: TRBJ2-4

CDR3 protein: CASSRGQGGGELFF
CDR3 DNA: TGTGCCAGCAGCAGAGGACAGGGTGGCGGGGAGCTGTTTTTT
V gene: TRBV7-2
D gene: TRBD1
clone size: many
J gene: TRBJ2-2

CDR3 protein: CATSDSFTGANTGELFF
CDR3 DNA: TGTGCCACCAGTGATTCCTTTACCGGAGCGAACACCGGGGAGCTGTTTTTT
V gene: TRBV24-1
D gene: .
clone size: many
J gene: TRBJ2-2

CDR3 protein: CATSDSRFSQPQHF
CDR3 DNA: TGTGCCACCAGTGATTCCCGTTTCAGTCAGCCCCAGCATTTT
V gene: TRBV24-1
D gene: .
clone size: many
J gene: TRBJ1-5

CDR3 protein: CSAMIVLGGSYNEQFF
CDR3 DNA: TGCAGTGCTATGATCGTCCTGGGTGGCTCCTACAATGAGCAGTTCTTC
V gene: TRBV20-1
D gene: .
clone size: many
J gene: TRBJ2-1

CDR3 protein: CATSRDQPGQGGWQYF
CDR3 DNA: TGTGCCACCAGCAGAGATCAGCCGGGACAGGGAGGTTGGCAGTACTTC
V gene: TRBV15
D gene: TRBD1
clone size: few
J gene: TRBJ2-7

CDR3 protein: CASSSQEWVSTEAFF
CDR3 DNA: TGTGCCAGCAGTTCCCAGGAGTGGGTAAGCACTGAAGCTTTCTTT
V gene: TRBV6-1
D gene: .
clone size: many
J gene: TRBJ1-1

CDR3 protein: CASIVPGGHSPLHF
CDR3 DNA: TGTGCCAGCATAGTACCGGGAGGTCATTCACCCCTCCACTTT
V gene: TRBV6-1
D gene: .
clone size: .
J gene: TRBJ1-6

CDR3 protein: CASTTGSPSGANVLTF
CDR3 DNA: TGCGCCAGCACTACCGGGTCCCCCTCTGGGGCCAACGTCCTGACTTTC
V gene: TRBV5-1
D gene: .
clone size: .
J gene: TRBJ2-6

CDR3 protein: CASSLSRDRGGSGANVLTF
CDR3 DNA: TGTGCCAGCAGCTTATCACGCGACAGGGGAGGCTCTGGGGCCAACGTCCTGACTTTC
V gene: TRBV7-9
D gene: TRBD1
clone size: many
J gene: TRBJ2-6

CDR3 protein: CASSQSRALGGYEQYF
CDR3 DNA: TGTGCCAGCAGCCAAAGCCGGGCCCTAGGAGGCTACGAGCAGTACTTC
V gene: TRBV14
D gene: .
clone size: many
J gene: TRBJ2-7